This paragraph covers one TCR beta chain sequence. Clinical histories supplied by participants themselves formed the basis of cohort assignment. Germline V gives CDR1 MGHRA, CDR2 YSYEKL. The CDR3 length is 16 residues. With 1 base removed from V and 5 bases from J, the gap between germline ends came to 17 bases. These data belong to a study of blood T cell repertoires in COVID-19. Authors' processing steps: Estimation of nucleated cell counts was performed using reference gene primer amplification. Some clones are missing from TCRdb's copy, which holds only in-frame ones; the method was immunoSEQ multiplex PCR. That table supplies the V and J calls and clone size; D and trimming were determined from the DNA. Of around 250,000 clones detected, around 80% appear once; the ten largest clones hold roughly 4.7%.

The sample taken for sequencing was PBMCs or T cells enriched from blood (not recorded which). This chain links TRBV4-1 with TRBJ2-5; a weak D match, TRBD2 (6 bases). This receptor was obtained from a man aged 35 to 55 who had been exposed to COVID-19. This CDR3 is CASSQAVADRGETQYF. Here the CDR3 DNA reads TGCGCCAGCAGCCAAGCCGTAGCGGATCGGGGGGAGACCCAGTACTTC.